Listed below are T cell receptor beta chains from one sample, sequenced in a study of T cells in Graves' hyperthyroidism and ophthalmopathy. TCRdb fed the multiplex PCR reads into MiXCR, producing one record per CDR3 protein. The sample yields 500,000 to 800,000 distinct CDR3 sequences, about 45% seen once. Sequenced sample: peripheral blood or thyroid tissue (not recorded which). These receptors were obtained from an adult man with Graves' disease, either hyperthyroidism or ophthalmopathy (not recorded which). The CDR3 runs from the conserved cysteine through the conserved F or W. A D gene is named only where the DNA matches it firmly. Expanded clones get a size class; other rows say once, few or many, or leave the size out.

v_gene	d_gene	j_gene	abundance	CDR3nt	CDR3aa
TRBV2	.	TRBJ2-7	many	TGTGCCAGAGGGACGGGCGCGATCTACGAGCAGTACTTC	CARGTGAIYEQYF
TRBV7-9	.	TRBJ1-2	many	TGTGCCAGCAGCTTAGGAGGGTACACCTTC	CASSLGGYTF
TRBV29-1	TRBD2	TRBJ2-7	many	TGCAGCGTTGGAACTAGCGTAAGCTCCTACGAGCAGTACTTC	CSVGTSVSSYEQYF
TRBV2	TRBD1	TRBJ1-5	.	TGTGCGACAGGGAGTCAGCCCCAGCATTTT	CATGSQPQHF
TRBV4-2	.	TRBJ2-2	.	TGTGCCAGCAGCCAAGAATTGGGGACATTTAACACCGGGGAGCTGTTTTTT	CASSQELGTFNTGELFF
TRBV20-1	TRBD1	TRBJ1-5	few	TGCAGTGCTAGAGATCTTGGCAGGGGGGATCAGCCCCAGCATTTT	CSARDLGRGDQPQHF
TRBV20-1	.	TRBJ1-4	many	TGCAGTGCTAGAGAAGCAACTAATGAAAAACTGTTTTTT	CSAREATNEKLFF
TRBV7-7	.	TRBJ1-2	once	TGTGCTAGCAGCTTAGCAGGGACGGATATTTATGGCTACACCTTC	CASSLAGTDIYGYTF
TRBV19	TRBD1	TRBJ1-2	many	TGTGCCAGTAAATCCGGACAGGGAAACTATGGCTACACCTTC	CASKSGQGNYGYTF
TRBV25-1	.	TRBJ1-1	.	TGTGCCAGCTTATCTTCTGGCACTGAAGCTTTCTTT	CASLSSGTEAFF
TRBV29-1	.	TRBJ1-1	few	TGCAGCGAGGTCCAGGGTGTGAACACTGAAGCTTTCTTT	CSEVQGVNTEAFF
TRBV6-2/TRBV6-3	.	TRBJ2-2	.	TGTGCCAGCAAACGGGGGAAGGTGGACACCGGGGAGCTGTTTTTT	CASKRGKVDTGELFF